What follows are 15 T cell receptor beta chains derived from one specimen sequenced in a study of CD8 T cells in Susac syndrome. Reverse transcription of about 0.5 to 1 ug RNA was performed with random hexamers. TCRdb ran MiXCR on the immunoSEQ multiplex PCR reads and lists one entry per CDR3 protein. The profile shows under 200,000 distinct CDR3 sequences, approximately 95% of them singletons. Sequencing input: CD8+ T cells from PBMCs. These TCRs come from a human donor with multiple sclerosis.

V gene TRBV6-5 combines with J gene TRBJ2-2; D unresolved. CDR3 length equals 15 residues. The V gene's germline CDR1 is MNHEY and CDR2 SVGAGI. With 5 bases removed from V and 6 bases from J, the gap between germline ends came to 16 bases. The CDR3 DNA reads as TGTGCCAGCAGTAATCAGGATTTGAAGGCCGGGGAGCTGTTTTTT. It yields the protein CASSNQDLKAGELFF.

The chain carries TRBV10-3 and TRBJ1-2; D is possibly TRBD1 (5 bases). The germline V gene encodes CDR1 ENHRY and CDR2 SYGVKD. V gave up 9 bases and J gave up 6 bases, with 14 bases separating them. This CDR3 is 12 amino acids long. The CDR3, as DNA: TGTGCCATGGGGGGGGTGGTCGATGGCTACACCTTC. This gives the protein CAMGGVVDGYTF.

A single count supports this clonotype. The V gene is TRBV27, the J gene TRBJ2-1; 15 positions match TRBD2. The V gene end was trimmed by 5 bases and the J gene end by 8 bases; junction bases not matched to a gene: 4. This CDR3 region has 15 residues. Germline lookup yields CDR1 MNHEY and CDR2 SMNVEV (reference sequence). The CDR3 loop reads CASSQGLAGGYEQFF. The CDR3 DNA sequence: TGTGCCAGCAGTCAGGGACTAGCGGGAGGCTATGAGCAGTTCTTC.

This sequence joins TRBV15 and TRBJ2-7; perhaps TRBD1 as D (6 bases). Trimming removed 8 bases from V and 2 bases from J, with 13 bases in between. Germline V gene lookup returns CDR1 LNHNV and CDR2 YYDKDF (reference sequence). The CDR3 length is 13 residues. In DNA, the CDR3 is TGTGCCACCGAAGGGGGACACCCCTACGAGCAGTACTTC. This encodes CATEGGHPYEQYF.

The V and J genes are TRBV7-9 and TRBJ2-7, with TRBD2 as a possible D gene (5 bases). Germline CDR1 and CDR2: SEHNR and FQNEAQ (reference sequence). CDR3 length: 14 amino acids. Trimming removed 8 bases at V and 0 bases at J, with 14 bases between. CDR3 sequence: CASQTIGGSYEQYF. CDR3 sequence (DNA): TGTGCCAGCCAGACTATCGGCGGCTCCTACGAGCAGTACTTC.

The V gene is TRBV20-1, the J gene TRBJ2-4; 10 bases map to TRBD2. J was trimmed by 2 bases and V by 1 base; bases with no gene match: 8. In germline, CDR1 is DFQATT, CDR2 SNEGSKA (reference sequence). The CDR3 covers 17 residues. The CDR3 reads CSARVIEREGTKNIQYF. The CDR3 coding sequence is TGCAGTGCTAGAGTTATCGAGCGGGAGGGTACCAAAAACATTCAGTACTTC.

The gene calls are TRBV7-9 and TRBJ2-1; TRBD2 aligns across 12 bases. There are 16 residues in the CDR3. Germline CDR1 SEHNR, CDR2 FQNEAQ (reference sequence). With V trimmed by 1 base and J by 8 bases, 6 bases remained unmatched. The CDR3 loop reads CASSLGLAGVFDEQFF. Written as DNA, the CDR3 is TGTGCCAGCAGCTTAGGACTAGCGGGAGTGTTCGATGAGCAGTTCTTC.

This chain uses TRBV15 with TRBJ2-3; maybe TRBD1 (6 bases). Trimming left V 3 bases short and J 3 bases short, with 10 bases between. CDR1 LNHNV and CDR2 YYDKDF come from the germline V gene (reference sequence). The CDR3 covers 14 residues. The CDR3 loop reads CATSRDRHTDTQYF. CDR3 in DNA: TGTGCCACCAGCAGGGACAGACATACAGATACGCAGTATTTT.

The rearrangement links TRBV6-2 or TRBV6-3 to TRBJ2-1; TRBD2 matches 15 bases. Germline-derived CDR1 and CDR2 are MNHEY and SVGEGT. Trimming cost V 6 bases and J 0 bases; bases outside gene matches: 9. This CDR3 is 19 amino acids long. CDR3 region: CASRPRGTSGGSSYNEQFF. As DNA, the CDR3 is TGTGCCAGCAGACCCCGCGGGACTAGCGGGGGGAGCTCCTACAATGAGCAGTTCTTC.

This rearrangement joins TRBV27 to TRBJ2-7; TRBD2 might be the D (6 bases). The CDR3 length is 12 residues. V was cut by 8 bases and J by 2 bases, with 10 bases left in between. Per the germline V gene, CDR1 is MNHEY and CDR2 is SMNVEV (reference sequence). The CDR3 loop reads CASGGLAYEQYF. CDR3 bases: TGTGCCAGCGGGGGACTGGCCTACGAGCAGTACTTC.

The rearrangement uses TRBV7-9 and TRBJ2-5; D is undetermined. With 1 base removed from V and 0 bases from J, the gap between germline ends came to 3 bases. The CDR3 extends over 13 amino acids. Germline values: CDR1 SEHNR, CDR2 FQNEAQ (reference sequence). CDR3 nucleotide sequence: TGTGCCAGCAGCTTAGGGTACCAAGAGACCCAGTACTTC. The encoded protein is CASSLGYQETQYF.

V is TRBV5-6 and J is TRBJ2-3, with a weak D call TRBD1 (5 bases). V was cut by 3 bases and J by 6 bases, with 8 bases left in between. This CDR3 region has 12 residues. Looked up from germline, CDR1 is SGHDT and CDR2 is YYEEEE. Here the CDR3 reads CASSSRVDTQYF. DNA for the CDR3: TGTGCCAGCAGCTCCAGGGTGGATACGCAGTATTTT.

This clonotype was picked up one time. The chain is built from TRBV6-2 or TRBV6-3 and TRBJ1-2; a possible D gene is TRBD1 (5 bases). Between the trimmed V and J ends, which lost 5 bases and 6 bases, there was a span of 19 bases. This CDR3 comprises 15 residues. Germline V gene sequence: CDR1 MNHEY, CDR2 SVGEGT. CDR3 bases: TGTGCCAGCAGTATGCGAAGGGACGGACGGAATGGCTACACCTTC. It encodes CASSMRRDGRNGYTF.

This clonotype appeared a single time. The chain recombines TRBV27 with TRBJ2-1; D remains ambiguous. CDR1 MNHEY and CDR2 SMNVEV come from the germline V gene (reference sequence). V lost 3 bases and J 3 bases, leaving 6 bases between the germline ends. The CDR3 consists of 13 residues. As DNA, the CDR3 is TGTGCCAGCAGTTTCGCCTTCTACAATGAGCAGTTCTTC. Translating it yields CASSFAFYNEQFF.

CDR3 sequence (DNA): TGTGCCAGCAGCGTTGCAGGGGTGTATGAGCAGTTCTTC. Translating gives CASSVAGVYEQFF. The chain recombines TRBV9 with TRBJ2-1; a possible D gene is TRBD1 (6 bases). Per the germline V gene, CDR1 is SGDLS and CDR2 is YYNGEE. The ends were cut back, 2 bases at V and 8 bases at J, with 11 bases in the middle. The CDR3 has 13 amino acids. Variable domain in full (rest from reference TRBV9 and TRBJ2-1): DSGVTQTPKHLITATGQRVTLRCSPRSGDLSVYWYQQSLDQGLQFLIQYYNGEERAKGNILERFSAQQFPDLHSELNLSSLELGDSALYFCASSVAGVYEQFFGPGTRLTVL.